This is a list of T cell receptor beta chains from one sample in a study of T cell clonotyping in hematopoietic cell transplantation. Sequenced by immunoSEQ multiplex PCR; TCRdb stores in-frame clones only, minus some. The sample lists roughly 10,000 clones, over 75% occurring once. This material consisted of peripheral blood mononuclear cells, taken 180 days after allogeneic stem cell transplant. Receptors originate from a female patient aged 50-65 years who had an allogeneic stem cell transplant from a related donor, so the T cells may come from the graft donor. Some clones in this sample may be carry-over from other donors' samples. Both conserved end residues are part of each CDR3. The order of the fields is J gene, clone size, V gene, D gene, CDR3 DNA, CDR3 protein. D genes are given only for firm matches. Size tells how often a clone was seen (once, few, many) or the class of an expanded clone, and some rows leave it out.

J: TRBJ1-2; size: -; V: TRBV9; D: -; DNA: TGTGCCAGCGTCTCCGCAGGCAACTATGGCTACACCTTC; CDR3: CASVSAGNYGYTF
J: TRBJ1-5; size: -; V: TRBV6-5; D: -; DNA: TGTGCCAGCAGGCTCGAGATGGGGCAGCAGCCCCAGCATTTT; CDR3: CASRLEMGQQPQHF
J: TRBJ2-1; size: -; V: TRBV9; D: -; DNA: TGTGCCAGCAGCGTAGAAAACCGAGACAATGAGCAGTTCTTC; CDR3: CASSVENRDNEQFF
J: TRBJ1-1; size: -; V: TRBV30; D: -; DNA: TGTGCCTGGAGTCGGGAGACAGCGAACACTGAAGCTTTCTTT; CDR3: CAWSRETANTEAFF
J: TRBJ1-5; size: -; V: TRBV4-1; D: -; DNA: TGCGCCAGCAGCCAAGTGCTTTCCGGGAGGCGTCAGCCCCAGCATTTT; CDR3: CASSQVLSGRRQPQHF
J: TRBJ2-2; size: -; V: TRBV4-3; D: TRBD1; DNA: TGCGCCAGTACCTATGGGACAGGGGAGTCGAGAACCGGGGAGCTGTTTTTT; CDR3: CASTYGTGESRTGELFF
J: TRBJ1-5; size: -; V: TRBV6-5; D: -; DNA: TGTGCCAGCAGTTGGAGTAGCAATCAGCCCCAGCATTTT; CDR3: CASSWSSNQPQHF
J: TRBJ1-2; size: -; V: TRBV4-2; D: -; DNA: TGTGCCAGCAGCCAAGCACGGGGGAACGGCGGCTACACCTTC; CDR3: CASSQARGNGGYTF
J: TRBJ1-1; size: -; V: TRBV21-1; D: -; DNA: TGTGCCAGCAGAATCGCAATAGCTACAATTCGCACTGAAGCTTTCTTT; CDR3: CASRIAIATIRTEAFF
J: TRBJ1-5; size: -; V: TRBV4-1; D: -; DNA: TGCGCCAGCAGCCGAGGGAACCTCAATCAGCCCCAGCATTTT; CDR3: CASSRGNLNQPQHF
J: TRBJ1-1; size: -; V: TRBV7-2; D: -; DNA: TGTGCCAGCAGCTTTCGTGGGGGAAACACTGAAGCTTTCTTT; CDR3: CASSFRGGNTEAFF
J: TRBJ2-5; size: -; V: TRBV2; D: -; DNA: TGTGCCAGCAGTGAAAGCCGGGGCCAAGAGACCCAGTACTTC; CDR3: CASSESRGQETQYF
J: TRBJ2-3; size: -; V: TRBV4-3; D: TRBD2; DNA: TGCGCCAGCAGCCAAGATAGAGGACTAGCGGGGACTAGCACAGATACGCAGTATTTT; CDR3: CASSQDRGLAGTSTDTQYF
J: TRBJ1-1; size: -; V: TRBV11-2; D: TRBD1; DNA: TGTGCCAGCAGCCTCCAGGGGGCCACTGAAGCTTTCTTT; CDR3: CASSLQGATEAFF
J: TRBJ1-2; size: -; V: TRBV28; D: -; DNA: TGTGCCAGCACCTGGTCGGTACAGACTAACTATGGCTACACCTTC; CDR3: CASTWSVQTNYGYTF
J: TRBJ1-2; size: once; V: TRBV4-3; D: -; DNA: TGCGCCAGCAGCCAAGATCGTGAAGTCGTCCCCCCTGCCTTC; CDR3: CASSQDREVVPPAF
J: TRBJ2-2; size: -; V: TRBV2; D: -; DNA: TGTGCCAGCAGTGGACTGACGAACACCGGGGAGCTGTTTTTT; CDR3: CASSGLTNTGELFF
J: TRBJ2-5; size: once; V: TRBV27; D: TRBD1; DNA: TGTGCCAGCAGTTTACAGGGACAGGCCCAGTACTTC; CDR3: CASSLQGQAQYF
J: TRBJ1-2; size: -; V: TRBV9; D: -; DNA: TGTGCCAGCAGCGTAAGATTAAGCAGCGACTATGGCTACACCTTC; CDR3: CASSVRLSSDYGYTF
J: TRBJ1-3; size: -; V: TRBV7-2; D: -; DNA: TGTGCCAGCAGCCCACCTAGCGACACCATATATTTT; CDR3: CASSPPSDTIYF
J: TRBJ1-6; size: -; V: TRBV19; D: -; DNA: TGTGCCAGTGCTAACGGGCGACCTCAGACGAATTCACCCCTCCACTTT; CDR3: CASANGRPQTNSPLHF
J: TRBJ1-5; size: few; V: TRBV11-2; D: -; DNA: TGTGCCAGCAGCTTAAACGTGGGCAGGGCTCAGCCCCAGCATTTT; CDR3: CASSLNVGRAQPQHF
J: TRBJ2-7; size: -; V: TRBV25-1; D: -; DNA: TGTGCCAGCAGTGAGGCCATATCCTACGAGCAGTACTTC; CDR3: CASSEAISYEQYF
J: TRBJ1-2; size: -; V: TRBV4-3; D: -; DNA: TGCGCCAGCAGCCAAAAGGCGGGGACCTCGTCCTATGGCTACACCTTC; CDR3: CASSQKAGTSSYGYTF
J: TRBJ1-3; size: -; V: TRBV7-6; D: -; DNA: TGTGCCAGCAGCTTAGTTGCGACGAGTAACTCTGGAAACACCATATATTTT; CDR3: CASSLVATSNSGNTIYF
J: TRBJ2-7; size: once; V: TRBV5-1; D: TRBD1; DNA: TGCGCCAGCAGCTTGCAGTCAGGGGGCTACGAGCAGTACTTC; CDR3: CASSLQSGGYEQYF
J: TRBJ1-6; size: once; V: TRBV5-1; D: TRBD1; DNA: TGCGCCAGCAGACCAGGGGGCAGCTCCTATAATTCACCCCTCCACTTT; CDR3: CASRPGGSSYNSPLHF
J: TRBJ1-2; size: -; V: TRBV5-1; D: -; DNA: TGCGCCAGCAGCCCTGGGACACTCACAAACTATGGCTACACCTTC; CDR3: CASSPGTLTNYGYTF
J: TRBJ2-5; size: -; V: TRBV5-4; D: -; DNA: TGTGCCAGCAGCTTTTGGAGGGGGCTTGGGGAGACCCAGTACTTC; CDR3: CASSFWRGLGETQYF
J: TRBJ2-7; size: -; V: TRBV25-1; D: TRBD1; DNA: TGTGCCAGCCAGCCCGAGACAGGGGTCTACGAGCAGTACTTC; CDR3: CASQPETGVYEQYF
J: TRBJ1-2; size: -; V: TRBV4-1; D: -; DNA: TGCGCCAGCAGCCAAGATCCCTCTTGGGGATTAGCTAACTATGGCTACACCTTC; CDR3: CASSQDPSWGLANYGYTF
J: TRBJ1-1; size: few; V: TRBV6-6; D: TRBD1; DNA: TGTGCCAGCAGTCCAGACAGGGGGGAAACTGAAGCTTTCTTT; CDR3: CASSPDRGETEAFF
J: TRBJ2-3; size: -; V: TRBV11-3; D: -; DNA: TGTGCCAGCAGCTCAGAAGGGGGTACGCAGTATTTT; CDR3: CASSSEGGTQYF
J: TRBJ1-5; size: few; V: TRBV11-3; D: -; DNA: TGTGCCAGCAGCTTAGGTGAAGGGGCCCATCAGCCCCAGCATTTT; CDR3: CASSLGEGAHQPQHF
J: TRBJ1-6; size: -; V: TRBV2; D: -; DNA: TGTGCCAGCTGTCGGCAGGGCGGTAATTCACCCCTCCACTTT; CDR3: CASCRQGGNSPLHF
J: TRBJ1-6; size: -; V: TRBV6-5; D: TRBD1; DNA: TGTGCCAGCAGTACCGGGACAGCTAATTCACCCCTCCACTTT; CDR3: CASSTGTANSPLHF
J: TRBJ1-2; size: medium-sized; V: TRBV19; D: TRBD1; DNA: TGTGCCAGTAGTGTAGGGACAGACGGGATTTACACCTTC; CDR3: CASSVGTDGIYTF
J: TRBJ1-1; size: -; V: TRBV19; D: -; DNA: TGTGCCAGTCGATGGGGTGGGTGGGATTCGAACACTGAAGCTTTCTTT; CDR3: CASRWGGWDSNTEAFF
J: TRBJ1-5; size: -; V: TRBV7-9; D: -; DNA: TGTGCCAGCAGCTTAGGCGTAGGGGGGGGGAATCAGCCCCAGCATTTT; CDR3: CASSLGVGGGNQPQHF
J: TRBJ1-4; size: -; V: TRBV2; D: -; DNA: TGTGCCAGCAGTGAGGACTCAGGGTACTCGAATGAAAAACTGTTTTTT; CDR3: CASSEDSGYSNEKLFF
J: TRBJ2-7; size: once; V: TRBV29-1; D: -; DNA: TGCAGCGTTGGGACACCCAATCCCGCCGAGCAGTACTTC; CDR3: CSVGTPNPAEQYF
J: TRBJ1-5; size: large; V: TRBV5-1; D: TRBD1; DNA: TGCGCCAGCAGCCAGAAACAGGGGGAACATCAGCCCCAGCATTTT; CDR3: CASSQKQGEHQPQHF
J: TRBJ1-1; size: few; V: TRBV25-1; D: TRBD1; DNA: TGTGCCAGCATAAGACAGGGCAACACTGAAGCTTTCTTT; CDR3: CASIRQGNTEAFF
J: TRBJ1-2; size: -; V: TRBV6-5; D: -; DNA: TGTGCCAGCAGTTACAGTATGGGGCAGTACTATGGCTACACCTTC; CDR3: CASSYSMGQYYGYTF
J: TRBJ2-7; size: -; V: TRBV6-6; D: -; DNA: TGTGCCAGCAGCCGTGACAGGAGTAGCTCCTACGAGCAGTACTTC; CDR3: CASSRDRSSSYEQYF
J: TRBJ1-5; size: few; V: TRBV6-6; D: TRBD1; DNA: TGTGCCAGCAGACCCGGGACAGCGGGTCAGCCCCAGCATTTT; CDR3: CASRPGTAGQPQHF
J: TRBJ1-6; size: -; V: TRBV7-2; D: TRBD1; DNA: TGTGCCAGCAGCATGGACAGGGGGCGACCCTCCTATAATTCACCCCTCCACTTT; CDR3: CASSMDRGRPSYNSPLHF
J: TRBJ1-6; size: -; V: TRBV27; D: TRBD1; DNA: TGTGCCAGCTCCCGTGAGCTGACAGGGTTCCTCCACTTT; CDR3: CASSRELTGFLHF
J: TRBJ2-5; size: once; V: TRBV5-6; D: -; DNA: TGTGCCAGCAGCTTGAGTCGGACAGTTCAAGAGACCCAGTACTTC; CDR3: CASSLSRTVQETQYF
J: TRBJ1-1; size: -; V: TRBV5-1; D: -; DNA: TGCGCCAGCAGCTTGGGGCACACGAACACTGAAGCTTTCTTT; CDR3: CASSLGHTNTEAFF
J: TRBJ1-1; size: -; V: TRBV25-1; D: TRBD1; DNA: TGTGCCAGCAGTGAGGACAGGGGAGTTTTCACTGAAGCTTTCTTT; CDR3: CASSEDRGVFTEAFF
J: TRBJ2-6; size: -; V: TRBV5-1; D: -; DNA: TGCGCCAGCAGCTTGACCTTGGGTGGGGCCAACGTCCTGACTTTC; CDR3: CASSLTLGGANVLTF
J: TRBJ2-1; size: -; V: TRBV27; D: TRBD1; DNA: TGTGCCAGCAGTCATAGGGACAGTTACAATGAGCAGTTCTTC; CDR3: CASSHRDSYNEQFF
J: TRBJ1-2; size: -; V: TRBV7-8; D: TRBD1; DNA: TGTGCCAGCAGCTTAGTAATCGGGACAGGGGGACATGGCTACACCTTC; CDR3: CASSLVIGTGGHGYTF